This TCR beta chain was observed in a study of T cells in localized non-small cell lung cancer. Sequenced by immunoSEQ multiplex PCR; TCRdb stores in-frame clones only, minus some. The sample yields roughly 48,000 clones, roughly 80% seen once. Germline V gene sequence: CDR1 MNHNS, CDR2 SASEGT. The CDR3 runs 14 residues. V dropped 5 bases and J dropped 15 bases, with 23 bases sitting between them. Here the sequenced sample was peripheral blood, taken before any cancer treatment. The chain links TRBV6-1 to TRBJ1-5; weak D call: TRBD1 (6 bases). The sequence came from a man aged 35 to 70 with stage I squamous cell lung carcinoma. The CDR3 region has the DNA TGTGCCAGCAGTCTCGCGCCGGAGGGGGACCGAGGGCATTTT. Translation: CASSLAPEGDRGHF.